These 2 T cell receptor beta chains share one sample of origin, sequenced in a study of cytomegalovirus exposure and HLA in healthy donors. PCR involved 60 Vbeta and 13 Jbeta primers. Only in-frame clones appear in the TCRdb table, and some are missing; sequencing was by immunoSEQ multiplex PCR. The sample lists under 300,000 clones, 81% occurring once. Sequencing was done on a sample of PBMCs. Source of these receptors: a woman aged 60-75 years in good health and CMV-seropositive.

The V gene is TRBV5-1, the J gene TRBJ2-7; a possible D gene is TRBD1 (5 bases). Trimming left V 0 bases short and J 0 bases short, with 13 bases between. CDR3 length: 16 amino acids. The germline V gene encodes CDR1 SGHRS and CDR2 YFSETQ. The CDR3 here is CASSLELTVYSYEQYF. CDR3 sequence (DNA): TGCGCCAGCAGCTTGGAATTGACAGTCTACTCCTACGAGCAGTACTTC.

The chain has TRBV5-4 and TRBJ1-1; possible D gene TRBD1, 6 bases. Trimming took 3 bases from V and 1 from J, leaving 16 bases between them. Germline lookup yields CDR1 SGHNT and CDR2 YYREEE (reference sequence). The CDR3 sequence is 16 residues long. The CDR3 region is CASSSVMTGGNTEAFF. In DNA form, the CDR3 reads TGTGCCAGCAGCTCAGTAATGACAGGAGGGAACACTGAAGCTTTCTTT.